Following are 32 T cell receptor beta chains from one sample sequenced in a study of OX40 agonist ivuxolimab in advanced cancers. Some clones are missing from TCRdb's copy, which holds only in-frame ones; the method was immunoSEQ multiplex PCR. In the table there are more than 25,000 clones, about 88% of which are singletons. The sample here was CD4+ or CD8+ T cells sorted from blood, taken in a trial of the OX40 agonist ivuxolimab. The receptors here all came from an adult with an advanced solid tumor such as melanoma, head and neck, liver or kidney cancer.

This chain links TRBV7-2 with TRBJ2-1; the match to TRBD2 covers 7 bases. The germline V gene has CDR1 SGHTA and CDR2 FQGNSA. V shed 3 bases, J shed 1 base, and the junction held 3 bases outside the gene matches. The CDR3 loop spans 15 amino acids. CDR3 sequence reads: CASSLSGTSYNEQFF. The CDR3 coding sequence is TGTGCCAGCAGCTTGAGCGGGACGTCCTACAATGAGCAGTTCTTC. Looking up the rest from reference TRBV7-2 and TRBJ2-1 gives the full variable domain: GAGVSQSPSNKVTEKGKDVELRCDPISGHTALYWYRQSLGQGLEFLIYFQGNSAPDKSGLPSDRFSAERTGGSVSTLTIQRTQQEDSAVYLCASSLSGTSYNEQFFGPGTRLTVL.

This clone has a single count. The chain links TRBV6-5 to TRBJ2-7; TRBD1 agrees at 7 bases. Unmatched junction bases numbered 8, after V lost 6 bases and J lost 6 bases. Per germline, CDR1 MNHEY and CDR2 SVGAGI. The CDR3 totals 13 residues. CDR3: CASSPGGWGEQYF. The CDR3 bases are TGTGCCAGCAGCCCAGGGGGTTGGGGCGAGCAGTACTTC.

This clone occurred once. The chain joins TRBV6-1 to TRBJ1-2; TRBD1 matches at 8 bases. Germline loops: CDR1 MNHNS, CDR2 SASEGT. V lost 7 bases to trimming and J lost 3 bases; unmatched junction nucleotides: 10. The CDR3 is 15 residues long. In DNA form, the CDR3 reads TGTGCCAGCAATAGAGGACAGGGAGGACACTATGGCTACACCTTC. Its protein is CASNRGQGGHYGYTF.

This clone was seen only a few times. V usage is TRBV10-3 and J usage is TRBJ1-2; D unclear. V lost 0 bases and J lost 1, with 6 bases in between. The CDR3 has 14 residues. Germline-derived CDR1 and CDR2 are ENHRY and SYGVKD. The CDR3 coding sequence is TGTGCCATCAGTGAGTCGATATATAACTATGGCTACACCTTC. Protein product: CAISESIYNYGYTF.

The chain joins TRBV6-1 to TRBJ1-4; possibly TRBD1 for D (5 bases). V was trimmed by 11 bases and J by 8 bases, leaving 21 bases between them. The CDR3 contains 14 residues. The germline gives CDR1 MNHNS, CDR2 SASEGT. The CDR3 reads CAGSQWGDREKLFF. CDR3 bases: TGTGCCGGGAGTCAGTGGGGGGACCGGGAAAAACTGTTTTTT.

The chain is built from TRBV18 and TRBJ2-2, with TRBD2 identical over 7 bases. The CDR3 runs 18 residues. The germline CDR1 and CDR2 sequences are KGHSH and LQKENI. The ends lost 2 bases at V and 0 bases at J; junction bases unmatched: 9. In DNA, the CDR3 is TGTGCCAGCTCACCATTCGACCTACGGGAGGCGAACACCGGGGAGCTGTTTTTT. Its protein product is CASSPFDLREANTGELFF.

The chain is built from TRBV13 and TRBJ1-1; tentatively, D is TRBD1 (5 bases). The CDR3 consists of 16 residues. CDR1 and CDR2 (germline): PRHDT, FYEKMQ (reference sequence). The V end was cut by 6 bases, the J end by 4 bases, with 21 bases between. The CDR3 DNA sequence: TGTGCCAGCAGGACCGAATTTCAGGGTGTCGGCACTGAAGCTTTCTTT. Residues: CASRTEFQGVGTEAFF.

The V and J genes are TRBV28 and TRBJ1-1; 9 nucleotides agree with TRBD1. Germline-derived CDR1 and CDR2 are MDHEN and SYDVKM. This CDR3 is built from 15 residues. V lost 6 bases, J lost 5 bases, and 10 bases stayed unmatched. The CDR3: CASSLTGGSLTEAFF. DNA for the CDR3: TGTGCCAGCAGCCTGACAGGGGGTAGTCTTACTGAAGCTTTCTTT.

CDR3 amino acids: CASSSGHGGYTF. CDR3 bases: TGTGCCAGCAGTAGTGGGCATGGTGGCTACACCTTC. The chain has TRBV9 and TRBJ1-2; D unresolved. This CDR3 has 12 residues. Trimming took 5 bases from V and 7 from J, leaving 12 bases between them. Germline CDR1 is SGDLS and CDR2 is YYNGEE.

This clone is a singleton in its sample. V gene TRBV9 combines with J gene TRBJ2-1; 12 nucleotides line up with TRBD2. Germline-derived CDR1 and CDR2 are SGDLS and YYNGEE. The CDR3 totals 16 residues. V shed 4 bases, J shed 6 bases, and the junction held 8 bases outside the gene matches. This CDR3 is CASSLGTSGSGNEQFF. DNA of the CDR3: TGTGCCAGCAGCCTTGGGACTAGCGGGTCGGGCAATGAGCAGTTCTTC.

V is TRBV7-8 and J is TRBJ2-7; TRBD1 matches 7 bases. The length of the CDR3 is 15 residues. Per the germline V gene, CDR1 is SGHVS and CDR2 is FQNEAQ. The V segment lost 5 bases and the J segment 3 bases; nucleotides outside the gene matches: 10. This CDR3 is CASSNGQVYYYEQYF. The CDR3 DNA reads as TGTGCCAGCAGCAACGGACAGGTGTATTACTACGAGCAGTACTTC.

The chain has TRBV28 and TRBJ2-6, with no clear D. Trimming removed 8 bases from V and 0 bases from J, with 23 bases in between. CDR3 length: 19 residues. The germline CDR1 and CDR2 sequences are MDHEN and SYDVKM. In nucleotides, the CDR3 is TGTGCCAGCGATACGATGCTAAATAGGCGGATCTCTGGGGCCAACGTCCTGACTTTC. This gives the protein CASDTMLNRRISGANVLTF. The whole variable domain, filled in from reference TRBV28 and TRBJ2-6, reads DVKVTQSSRYLVKRTGEKVFLECVQDMDHENMFWYRQDPGLGLRLIYFSYDVKMKEKGDIPEGYSVSREKKERFSLILESASTNQTSMYLCASDTMLNRRISGANVLTFGAGSRLTVL.

This clone was counted only a few times. The gene calls are TRBV5-1 and TRBJ2-1; D is uncertain. This CDR3 spans 11 amino acids. The V end lost 0 bases, the J end lost 6 bases, and 1 base lay between the germline ends. Germline V lookup: CDR1 SGHRS, CDR2 YFSETQ. CDR3 sequence: CASSLANEQFF. The CDR3 coding sequence is TGCGCCAGCAGCTTGGCCAATGAGCAGTTCTTC.

There are a few counts of this clone. The chain has TRBV6-5 and TRBJ1-1, with D possibly matching TRBD1 (5 bases). Trimming shortened V by 7 bases and J by 4 bases, and 13 bases separated the two germline ends. Germline V lookup: CDR1 MNHEY, CDR2 SVGAGI. The length of the CDR3 is 13 residues. The CDR3 protein is CASTMGVSTEAFF. As DNA, the CDR3 is TGTGCCAGCACCATGGGGGTTTCCACTGAAGCTTTCTTT.

This clone turned up a few times. This chain joins TRBV4-1 and TRBJ2-7; 10 bases are shared with TRBD1. Trimming took 2 bases from V and 5 from J; bases not matched to a gene: 12. Germline CDR1 is MGHRA and CDR2 is YSYEKL. The CDR3 length is 17 residues. The CDR3 is CASSQPALDRGAHEQYF. CDR3 bases: TGCGCCAGCAGCCAACCGGCGTTGGACAGGGGGGCCCACGAGCAGTACTTC.

This rearrangement joins TRBV11-3 to TRBJ1-2; no clear D gene. Trimming pared 0 bases from V and 5 bases from J, leaving 7 bases between. CDR3 size: 13 residues. In germline, CDR1 is SGHNT, CDR2 YENEEA. CDR3 protein: CASSLEGTYGYTF. CDR3 coding DNA: TGTGCCAGCAGCTTAGAAGGAACGTATGGCTACACCTTC.

CDR3 nucleotides: TGCGCCAGCAGCTTGTGGCAGCAAGAGACCCAGTACTTC. It yields the protein CASSLWQQETQYF. The J gene is TRBJ2-5, the V gene TRBV5-1; D not certain. CDR3 length equals 13 residues. Germline assignment: CDR1 SGHRS and CDR2 YFSETQ. V gave up 1 base and J gave up 2 bases, with 6 bases separating them.

The rearrangement uses TRBV5-1 and TRBJ2-7; 11 bases align to TRBD1. With V trimmed by 4 bases and J by 7 bases, 7 bases remained unmatched. The CDR3 loop spans 14 amino acids. The germline gives CDR1 SGHRS, CDR2 YFSETQ. Here the CDR3 reads CASSRGQGALEQYF. DNA of the CDR3: TGCGCCAGCAGCAGAGGACAGGGGGCGCTTGAGCAGTACTTC.

This sequence joins TRBV7-9 and TRBJ1-1; the D gene is possibly TRBD1 (6 bases). The CDR3 is 13 amino acids. CDR1 is SEHNR, CDR2 FQNEAQ, per germline (reference sequence). V lost 6 bases, J lost 4 bases, and 12 bases lay in between. The CDR3 DNA sequence: TGTGCCAGCAGGTCAACAGGGAGCACTGAAGCTTTCTTT. This translates into CASRSTGSTEAFF.

This chain links TRBV10-1 with TRBJ2-2, with TRBD1 matching 9 bases. The germline gives CDR1 WNHNN, CDR2 SYGVQD (reference sequence). This CDR3 region has 16 residues. The ends lost 7 bases at V and 4 bases at J; junction bases unmatched: 10. CDR3 in DNA: TGCGCCAGCAACCCTGGCACAGGGGGCCTCACCGGGGAGCTGTTTTTT. Its protein product is CASNPGTGGLTGELFF.

The rearrangement links TRBV7-8 to TRBJ1-5; D is unclear. Trimming removed 5 bases at V and 3 bases at J, with 5 bases between. The CDR3 is 12 amino acids. Germline CDR1 reads SGHVS; CDR2 reads FQNEAQ. The DNA of the CDR3 is TGTGCCAGCAGCCTACTCAATCAGCCCCAGCATTTT. This gives the protein CASSLLNQPQHF.

The rearrangement uses TRBV27 and TRBJ2-3, with D possibly called TRBD1 or TRBD2 (5 bases each). The V end lost 4 bases, the J end lost 0 bases, and 11 bases lay between the germline ends. The CDR3 is 15 residues long. Germline CDR1 is MNHEY and CDR2 is SMNVEV (reference sequence). This chain's CDR3 is CASSYRDPSTDTQYF. Here the CDR3 DNA reads TGTGCCAGCAGTTACCGGGACCCTAGCACAGATACGCAGTATTTT.

The CDR3 loop reads CASSLDPNEKLFF. CDR3 nucleotide sequence: TGCGCCAGCAGCTTGGATCCTAATGAAAAACTGTTTTTT. The chain is built from TRBV5-1 and TRBJ1-4; D remains unclear. The CDR3 contains 13 residues. The V end was cut by 0 bases, the J end by 3 bases, with 3 bases between. Germline V CDR1 and CDR2: SGHRS, YFSETQ.

As concerns this clone: Other DNA sequences in the sample encode the same CDR3. J is TRBJ2-3 and V is TRBV11-2; D is uncertain. There are 12 residues in the CDR3. V was cut by 1 base and J by 3 bases, with 2 bases left in between. The germline CDR1 and CDR2 sequences are SGHAT and FQNNGV. This chain's CDR3 is CASSLGTDTQYF. The CDR3 DNA follows: TGTGCCAGCAGCTTAGGGACAGATACGCAGTATTTT.

The gene calls are TRBV6-5 and TRBJ1-1; 7 bases are shared with TRBD1. The V gene end was trimmed by 7 bases and the J gene end by 11 bases; junction bases not matched to a gene: 7. Germline lookup yields CDR1 MNHEY and CDR2 SVGAGI. The CDR3 runs to 11 residues. This CDR3 reads CASIAGGKAFF. The CDR3, as DNA: TGTGCCAGCATAGCAGGGGGTAAGGCTTTCTTT.

This clone has a single count. The chain uses TRBV7-9 and TRBJ2-1; 9 bases are a match to TRBD1. CDR1 and CDR2 from the germline V gene are SEHNR and FQNEAQ (reference sequence). This CDR3 region has 14 residues. The junction had 6 bases not matched to a gene; V was cut back by 6 bases and J by 6 bases. The CDR3 reads CASRSQGALNEQFF. CDR3 bases: TGTGCCAGCAGATCACAGGGGGCTCTCAATGAGCAGTTCTTC.

The gene calls are TRBV14 and TRBJ2-7; TRBD1 matches at 7 bases. V lost 0 bases and J lost 3; bases outside the gene matches: 8. CDR1 and CDR2 from the germline V gene are SGHDN and FVKESK. The CDR3 contains 16 residues. CDR3 DNA: TGTGCCAGCAGCCAAGAAAGGGGGACAGCAGGCTACGAGCAGTACTTC. Translated, it gives CASSQERGTAGYEQYF.

The J gene is TRBJ2-7, the V gene TRBV27; D may be TRBD2 (6 bases). Germline lookup yields CDR1 MNHEY and CDR2 SMNVEV (reference sequence). Between the trimmed V and J ends, which lost 2 bases and 1 base, there was a span of 9 bases. This CDR3 is built from 14 residues. For the CDR3, the DNA is TGTGCCAGCAGTTTAGGAGGGGATTCCTACGAGCAGTACTTC. As protein: CASSLGGDSYEQYF.

In its sample, this clone was seen a few times. The chain combines TRBV9 with TRBJ2-3; TRBD2 aligns across 10 bases. V lost 4 bases to trimming and J lost 3 bases; unmatched junction nucleotides: 11. Germline V CDR1 and CDR2: SGDLS, YYNGEE. This CDR3 spans 17 amino acids. This CDR3 is CASSLESSGGATDTQYF. CDR3 sequence (DNA): TGTGCCAGCAGCCTGGAATCTAGCGGGGGAGCGACAGATACGCAGTATTTT.

The chain employs TRBV29-1 and TRBJ2-2, with D possibly TRBD2 on 5 matching bases. CDR3 length: 13 amino acids. The V gene lost 7 bases and the J gene lost 2 bases, with 11 bases spanning the gap. Per germline, CDR1 SQVTM and CDR2 ANQGSEA. In nucleotides, the CDR3 is TGCAGCGCTTTCGGGGAAAACACCGGGGAGCTGTTTTTT. Protein product: CSAFGENTGELFF.

V usage is TRBV7-8 and J usage is TRBJ2-7; unclear D gene. The germline V gene has CDR1 SGHVS and CDR2 FQNEAQ. V was pared by 5 bases and J by 6 bases, with 11 bases between. CDR3 size: 12 residues. The DNA for the CDR3 is TGTGCCAGCAGCACCACACTCGGCGAGCAGTACTTC. It translates to CASSTTLGEQYF. Full variable domain (rest looked up from reference TRBV7-8 and TRBJ2-7): GAGVSQSPRYKVAKRGQDVALRCDPISGHVSLFWYQQALGQGPEFLTYFQNEAQLDKSGLPSDRFFAERPEGSVSTLKIQRTQQEDSAVYLCASSTTLGEQYFGPGTRLTVT.

This sequence joins TRBV27 and TRBJ2-7; TRBD1 aligns across 9 bases. Germline V gene sequence: CDR1 MNHEY, CDR2 SMNVEV (reference sequence). J lost 3 bases, V lost 4 bases, and 4 bases had no gene match. CDR3 size: 14 residues. The chain's CDR3 is CASSYGQGNYEQYF. The CDR3 DNA follows: TGTGCCAGCAGTTACGGACAGGGGAACTACGAGCAGTACTTC.